This is a list of T cell receptor beta chains from one sample in a study of shared clonotypes between healthy human individuals. Data came from immunoSEQ multiplex PCR; TCRdb stores just in-frame clones and leaves some out. The profile shows about 380,000 clones, around 96% of them singletons. The sample taken for sequencing was memory CD8+ T cells sorted from blood. The receptors derive from a man in his thirties or forties in good health. CDR3s include the opening cysteine and the closing phenylalanine or tryptophan.

cdr3_aa v_call
CASSVANRGYEQFF TRBV9
CASSRNTYEQYF TRBV19
CSVVPRGQGLAGGLLKGETQYF TRBV29-1
CASNEREVGYNEQFF TRBV5-4
CASSQRTSGRALDTGELFF TRBV4-2
CASSLIAGQGYEQYF TRBV7-6
CASSAGRGGEKLFF TRBV2
CASSLWDRAKNIQYF TRBV5-6
CASSLVGPGGNQPQHF TRBV7-9
CASSAGLDTYEQYF TRBV9
CASRRQGANYEQYF TRBV28
CASTPGALTGELFF TRBV28
CASHGTGHYEQYF TRBV2
CASSLVKGDTGTIYEQYF TRBV11-2
CASSPTRGTGLGYEQYF TRBV19
CASSQGQGVLEQYF TRBV6-5
CASSQGALLRTEAFF TRBV4-1
CASSLEVAGASEQFF TRBV5-1
CASSLATFLIRETQYF TRBV5-6
CSVGGRLNMNTEAFF TRBV29-1
CASSPGQASSYNSPLHF TRBV5-6
CASSPRQGANYGYTF TRBV7-2
CAWSLDRNYGYTF TRBV30
CASSQDPGGQNEQFF TRBV4-2
CASSIDPSRNEQFF TRBV19
CASSLVLQGGNTEAFF TRBV5-1